This T cell receptor (beta chain) was recovered during a study of blood T cells in healthy people across ages. This clonotype was counted at least ten times. Its antigen is unidentified. Staff drew ten milliliters of peripheral blood from each donor. The authors ran a second PCR of roughly 7 to 11 cycles using a sample-barcoded 5' primer and a J-beta primer mix. A template-switch adaptor containing 12 random nucleotides labeled each cDNA molecule. MiXCR, applied by TCRdb to the 5' RACE reads, yields one record per CDR3 protein. In the table there are roughly 900,000 distinct CDR3 sequences, 29% of which are singletons. V lost 1 base, J lost 5 bases, and 11 bases stayed unmatched. Germline V lookup: CDR1 DFQATT, CDR2 SNEGSKA (reference sequence). The CDR3 sequence is 15 residues long. Study findings and constraints: Fewer expanded clones and more diversity marked long-lived versus aged donors.

This TCR derives from a woman aged 80 or over in good health. The chain uses TRBV20-1 and TRBJ2-7; TRBD1 matches at 7 bases. The sequencing sample was made of blood. This CDR3 is CSARGRGHVPDEQYF. CDR3 sequence (DNA): TGCAGTGCTAGAGGAAGGGGGCACGTTCCCGACGAGCAGTACTTC.